The rows below give T cell receptor beta chains drawn from one sample of a study of blood T cell repertoires in COVID-19. TCRdb's copy holds only in-frame clones and misses some; the assay was immunoSEQ multiplex PCR. This sample has roughly 150,000 clones, with about nine tenths found just once. Sequences were obtained from peripheral blood. These receptors all stem from a woman older than 75 with acute or convalescent COVID-19. The CDR3 runs from the conserved cysteine through the conserved F or W. The D gene is left open where the match is weak. Only part of the rows carry a size: once, few, many, or a class if the clone is expanded.

>NA|TRBJ1-1|TRBV5-1|NA
TGCGCCAGCAGCTTGGTCGGCGGGGCGCCCGGTGGGAACACTGAAGCTTTCTTT
CASSLVGGAPGGNTEAFF
>NA|TRBJ2-1|TRBV7-6|NA
TGTGCCAGCAGCTTAGCGCGTGGGGGCCCCTCCTCCTACAATGAGCAGTTCTTC
CASSLARGGPSSYNEQFF
>TRBD1|TRBJ1-5|TRBV18|NA
TGTGCCAGCTCTTACCGAGTCGGGACAGGGGCCGGGATTTCATATAGCAATCAGCCCCAGCATTTT
CASSYRVGTGAGISYSNQPQHF
>TRBD2|TRBJ2-2|TRBV5-1|NA
TGCGCCAGCAGCTTGGCCCCCTTAGGGAGCGGGGGGAACACCGGGGAGCTGTTTTTT
CASSLAPLGSGGNTGELFF
>TRBD1|TRBJ1-2|TRBV7-2|few
TGTGCCAGCAGCCCGGACAGGGGAGCGGTATGCACCTTC
CASSPDRGAVCTF
>TRBD1|TRBJ1-2|TRBV19|NA
TGTGCCAGTAGGACCCCCGGGACAGGAATTTTTGATGGCTACACCTTC
CASRTPGTGIFDGYTF
>NA|TRBJ1-1|TRBV6-5|NA
TGTGCCAGCAGTTCCCTTCTAGGGGACACTGAAGCTTTCTTT
CASSSLLGDTEAFF
>NA|TRBJ1-1|TRBV29-1|NA
TGCAGCGTTGAGGCAGGGATCATGAACACTGAAGCTTTCTTT
CSVEAGIMNTEAFF
>NA|TRBJ2-5|TRBV7-8|NA
TGTGCCAGCAGCCCTCGGGACACCGGGGCCTTTGTAGGAGAGACCCAGTACTTC
CASSPRDTGAFVGETQYF
>NA|TRBJ2-2|TRBV9|once
TGTGCCAGCAGCGTGCGCCAGGGTGGGCCCGGGGAGCTGTTTTTT
CASSVRQGGPGELFF
>NA|TRBJ1-3|TRBV7-3|NA
TGTGCCAGCAGCTTAACGGGAGGGACTGGAAACACCATATATTTT
CASSLTGGTGNTIYF
>NA|TRBJ1-1|TRBV3-1/TRBV3-2|NA
TGTGCCAGCAGCCGAGGACAGAACACTGAAGCTTTCTTT
CASSRGQNTEAFF
>NA|TRBJ2-4|TRBV7-9|NA
TGTGCCAGCAGCTTAGGGGGCAGCAAGAAAAACATTCAGTACTTC
CASSLGGSKKNIQYF
>NA|TRBJ1-5|TRBV7-2|once
TGTGCCAGCAGCTTGGTCCAGGGGCCTAATCAGCCCCAGCATTTT
CASSLVQGPNQPQHF
>TRBD1|TRBJ1-5|TRBV2|NA
TGTGCCAGCAGAGGACAGGCCTATCAGCCCCAGCATTTT
CASRGQAYQPQHF
>TRBD2|TRBJ2-5|TRBV3-1/TRBV3-2|NA
TGTGCCAGCAGCCAAACCGGGGGACTAGCGGGTCCCACTGGAGAGACCCAGTACTTC
CASSQTGGLAGPTGETQYF
>TRBD1|TRBJ1-6|TRBV3-1/TRBV3-2|NA
TGTGCCAGCAGCACTTTAACAGGGGGCAACTCACCCCTCCACTTT
CASSTLTGGNSPLHF
>TRBD1|TRBJ1-5|TRBV29-1|once
TGCAGCGTAGGACAGGGAAATCAGCCCCAGCATTTT
CSVGQGNQPQHF
>TRBD1|TRBJ2-7|TRBV5-1|NA
TGCGCCAGCAGAATTGGAGACAGGGGGCAGGGCGAGCAGTACTTC
CASRIGDRGQGEQYF
>NA|TRBJ1-5|TRBV19|NA
TGTGCCAGTAGTATATCCAGGAATCAGCCCCAGCATTTT
CASSISRNQPQHF
>NA|TRBJ1-1|TRBV10-3|once
TGTGCCATCAGTGCCGGGGGGCGTCGCACTGAAGCTTTCTTT
CAISAGGRRTEAFF
>NA|TRBJ1-3|TRBV7-9|NA
TGTGCCAGTTTCGGGACTACTGGAAACACCATATATTTT
CASFGTTGNTIYF
>NA|TRBJ2-4|TRBV4-1|NA
TGCGCCAGCAGCCAAGGTACTGGGGCAGTAAACATTCAGTACTTC
CASSQGTGAVNIQYF
>NA|TRBJ1-4|TRBV3-1/TRBV3-2|NA
TGTGCCAGCAGCCTCGGCAGGGCACACTCAGATAATGAAAAACTGTTTTTT
CASSLGRAHSDNEKLFF
>TRBD1|TRBJ1-2|TRBV29-1|once
TGCAGCGTCATACCGGGACAGACTTATGGCTACACCTTC
CSVIPGQTYGYTF
>NA|TRBJ1-2|TRBV29-1|NA
TGCAGCGTTGAGGCCGATGGCTACACCTTC
CSVEADGYTF
>NA|TRBJ1-1|TRBV5-6|NA
TGTGCCAGCAGCTTGAAGGGGATTTCTGAAGCTTTCTTT
CASSLKGISEAFF
>NA|TRBJ2-6|TRBV27|NA
TGTGCCAGCAGTTCGGCAGGGCGAAGCTCTGGGGCCAACGTCCTGACTTTC
CASSSAGRSSGANVLTF
>NA|TRBJ1-1|TRBV6-5|NA
TGTGCCAGCAGTTACTCGTATGCCAGGGAGGACACTGAAGCTTTCTTT
CASSYSYAREDTEAFF
>NA|TRBJ2-3|TRBV5-4|NA
TGTGCCAGCAGCATGGGACTCACAAGCACAGATACGCAGTATTTT
CASSMGLTSTDTQYF
>NA|TRBJ2-1|TRBV9|NA
TGTGCCAGCAGCGTAGAACCCAGCGGGCTCTACAATGAGCAGTTCTTC
CASSVEPSGLYNEQFF
>NA|TRBJ1-1|TRBV20-1|NA
TGCAGTGCTAGTCAACAGGGTTTTGGCACTGAAGCTTTCTTT
CSASQQGFGTEAFF
>NA|TRBJ1-1|TRBV7-2|NA
TGTGCCAGCAGCTTCCCGGGAAACAGGGCGACTGAAGCTTTCTTT
CASSFPGNRATEAFF
>NA|TRBJ1-1|TRBV7-3|NA
TGTGCCAGCAGCTTGGTGGGGCAAAACACTGAAGCTTTCTTT
CASSLVGQNTEAFF
>NA|TRBJ1-2|TRBV6-5|NA
TGTGCCAGCAGGCAAGGAGGCCAGTCCTATGGCTACACCTTC
CASRQGGQSYGYTF
>TRBD1|TRBJ1-1|TRBV12-3/TRBV12-4|NA
TGTGCCAGCACCCTACAGGGGGCAGCTGAAGCTTTCTTT
CASTLQGAAEAFF
>NA|TRBJ2-2|TRBV5-1|NA
TGCGCCAGCAGCTTGGTGGCAGGGGAAGCCGGGGAGCTGTTTTTT
CASSLVAGEAGELFF
>NA|TRBJ2-2|TRBV5-1|NA
TGCGCCAGCAGATGGTTGGCAAGCGTCCAGGGCACCGGGGAGCTGTTTTTT
CASRWLASVQGTGELFF
>NA|TRBJ2-1|TRBV4-2|NA
TGTGCCAGCAGCCTCCGGGCGGAACTAGCCAGCCATGAGCAGTTCTTC
CASSLRAELASHEQFF
>NA|TRBJ2-3|TRBV5-4|once
TGTGCCAGCAGGGCCGGGGGTGATAGCACAGATACGCAGTATTTT
CASRAGGDSTDTQYF
>NA|TRBJ2-3|TRBV19|once
TGTGCCAGTAGTATGGGGGCGCCCTACACAGATACGCAGTATTTT
CASSMGAPYTDTQYF
>NA|TRBJ1-2|TRBV12-3/TRBV12-4|NA
TGTGCCAGCAGTTACACGATCTATGGCTACACCTTC
CASSYTIYGYTF
>NA|TRBJ2-2|TRBV28|NA
TGTGCCAGCAGGCCACAGGGCACCGGGGAGCTGTTTTTT
CASRPQGTGELFF
>TRBD1|TRBJ1-4|TRBV20-1|once
TGCAGTGCTAGTGGGGGACAGGGGAATGAAAAACTGTTTTTT
CSASGGQGNEKLFF
>NA|TRBJ1-5|TRBV7-9|few
TGTGCCAGCAGCTTATCAGGTAATCAGCCCCAGCATTTT
CASSLSGNQPQHF
>NA|TRBJ1-1|TRBV18|NA
TGTGCCAGCTCACCCATGAGGGTTCAGAACACTGAAGCTTTCTTT
CASSPMRVQNTEAFF
>TRBD1|TRBJ1-4|TRBV6-5|NA
TGTGCCAGCAGTTACTCGGGACAGTTTAATGAAAAACTGTTTTTT
CASSYSGQFNEKLFF
>TRBD2|TRBJ2-3|TRBV10-3|NA
TGTGCCATAGGGACTAGCGGGGGGCAGAGCACAGATACGCAGTATTTT
CAIGTSGGQSTDTQYF
>NA|TRBJ1-1|TRBV12-3/TRBV12-4|NA
TGTGCCAGCAGTTTCGGGGAGGGGGAAGCTTTCTTT
CASSFGEGEAFF
>NA|TRBJ1-2|TRBV6-5|NA
TGTGCCAGCAGTTACGGACAGAGCTATGGCTACACCTTC
CASSYGQSYGYTF
>NA|TRBJ1-5|TRBV7-2|NA
TGTGCCAGCAGCCTAGGGGGGGTATGGAATCAGCCCCAGCATTTT
CASSLGGVWNQPQHF
>NA|TRBJ1-4|TRBV6-5|NA
TGTGCCAGCACGCGGTCGGGGGGGGAAAATGAAAAACTGTTTTTT
CASTRSGGENEKLFF
>TRBD1|TRBJ1-2|TRBV5-4|NA
TGTGCCAGCACCAGACAGGGTACCCCTTCTAACTATGGCTACACCTTC
CASTRQGTPSNYGYTF
>NA|TRBJ1-1|TRBV11-3|NA
TGTGCCAGCAGCTTTGATGTCGGGGCTGAAGCTTTCTTT
CASSFDVGAEAFF
>NA|TRBJ1-1|TRBV11-1|NA
TGTGCCAGCAGCTTAGAAGCCCGGGCTGAAGCTTTCTTT
CASSLEARAEAFF
>NA|TRBJ1-2|TRBV4-3|NA
TGCGCCAGCAGCCAAGATGCAGGGGCAGGGGAAGGGGTTCTCTATGGCTACACCTTC
CASSQDAGAGEGVLYGYTF
>NA|TRBJ1-2|TRBV3-1/TRBV3-2|NA
TGTGCCAGCAGCCTTGGACAGCCAGTCTATGGCTACACCTTC
CASSLGQPVYGYTF
>NA|TRBJ2-3|TRBV5-4|NA
TGTGCCAGCAGCCCAAGCACAGATACGCAGTATTTT
CASSPSTDTQYF
>NA|TRBJ1-2|TRBV6-4|NA
TGTGCCAGCAGTGAATTCCCGGGGGAGTTTTATGGCTACACCTTC
CASSEFPGEFYGYTF